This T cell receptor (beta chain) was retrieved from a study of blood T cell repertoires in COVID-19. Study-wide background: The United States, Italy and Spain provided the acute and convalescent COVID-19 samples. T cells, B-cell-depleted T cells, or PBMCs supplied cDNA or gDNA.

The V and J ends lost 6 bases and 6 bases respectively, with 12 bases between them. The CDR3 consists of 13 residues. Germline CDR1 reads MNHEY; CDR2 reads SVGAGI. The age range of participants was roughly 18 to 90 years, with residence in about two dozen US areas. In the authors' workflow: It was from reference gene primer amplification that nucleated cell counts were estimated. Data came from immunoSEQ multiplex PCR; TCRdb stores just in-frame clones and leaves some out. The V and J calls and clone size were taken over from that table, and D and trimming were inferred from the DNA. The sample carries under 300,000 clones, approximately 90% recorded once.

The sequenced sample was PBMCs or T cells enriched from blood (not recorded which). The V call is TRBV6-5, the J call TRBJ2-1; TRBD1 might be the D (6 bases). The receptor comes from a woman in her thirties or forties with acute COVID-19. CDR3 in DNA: TGTGCCAGCAGATGGCAGGGGACCAATGAGCAGTTCTTC. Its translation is CASRWQGTNEQFF.